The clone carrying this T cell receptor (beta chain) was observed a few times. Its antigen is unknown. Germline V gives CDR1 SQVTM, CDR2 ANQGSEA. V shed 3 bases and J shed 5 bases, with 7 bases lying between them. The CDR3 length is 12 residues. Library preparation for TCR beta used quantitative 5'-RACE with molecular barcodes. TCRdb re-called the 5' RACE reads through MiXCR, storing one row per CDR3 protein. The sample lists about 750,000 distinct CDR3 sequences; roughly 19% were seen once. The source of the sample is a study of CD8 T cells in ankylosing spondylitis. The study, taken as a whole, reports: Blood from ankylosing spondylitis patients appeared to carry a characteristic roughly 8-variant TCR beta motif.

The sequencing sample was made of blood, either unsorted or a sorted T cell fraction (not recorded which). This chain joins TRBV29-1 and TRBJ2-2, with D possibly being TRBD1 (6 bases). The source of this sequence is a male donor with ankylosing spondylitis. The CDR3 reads CSVDQGTGELFF. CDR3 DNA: TGCAGCGTTGATCAGGGGACCGGGGAGCTGTTTTTT.